Below, 5 T cell receptor beta chains from the same sample are listed, as sequenced in a study of shared clonotypes between healthy human individuals. Sequencing was performed with immunoSEQ multiplex PCR; in TCRdb, only in-frame clones are kept and a portion is missing. This sample has 1,100,000 or so clones, with 75% to 85% found just once. Sequences were obtained from memory CD4+ T cells from PBMCs. Specified subset: CD45RA-negative fraction. Source of these receptors: a man younger than 35 in good health. Some clones in this sample may be carry-over from other donors' samples.

The chain links TRBV28 to TRBJ1-3; no firm D call. The CDR3 sequence is 15 residues long. The germline gives CDR1 MDHEN, CDR2 SYDVKM. V gave up 6 bases and J gave up 0 bases, with 12 bases separating them. Written as DNA, the CDR3 is TGTGCCAGCAGCCAAAGGTCCGGCTCTGGAAACACCATATATTTT. This codes for CASSQRSGSGNTIYF.

This chain connects TRBV5-1 to TRBJ2-1, with D possibly TRBD2 on 6 matching bases. V was trimmed by 4 bases and J by 1 base, leaving 12 bases between them. Looked up from germline, CDR1 is SGHRS and CDR2 is YFSETQ. CDR3 size: 15 residues. The CDR3 is CASSHGSTSYNEQFF. CDR3 DNA sequence: TGCGCCAGCAGCCACGGGAGCACTTCCTACAATGAGCAGTTCTTC.

The rearrangement links TRBV4-1 to TRBJ1-5; the D is unclear. This CDR3 comprises 16 residues. Germline loops: CDR1 MGHRA, CDR2 YSYEKL. Deletions cut 1 base from V and 3 bases from J, with 13 bases between. CDR3 sequence: CASSQGVSRYNQPQHF. The CDR3 DNA follows: TGCGCCAGCAGCCAAGGAGTTAGCCGGTACAATCAGCCCCAGCATTTT.

V is TRBV15 and J is TRBJ2-7; 8 nucleotides match TRBD2. The CDR3 totals 14 residues. V was clipped by 5 bases and J by 4 bases; unmatched bases: 7. Germline V gene sequence: CDR1 LNHNV, CDR2 YYDKDF (reference sequence). This CDR3 reads CATSGSTSGYEQYF. CDR3 sequence (DNA): TGTGCCACCAGCGGGTCCACTAGCGGTTACGAGCAGTACTTC.

The V call is TRBV27, the J call TRBJ2-5; unclear D gene. The V gene's germline CDR1 is MNHEY and CDR2 SMNVEV (reference sequence). Trimming removed 1 base from V and 5 bases from J, with 8 bases in between. The CDR3 totals 13 residues. The CDR3: CASSLFLWETQYF. The CDR3 nucleotides are TGTGCCAGCAGTTTATTCTTGTGGGAGACCCAGTACTTC.